This is a list of T cell receptor beta chains from one sample in a study of CD8 T cells in Susac syndrome. TCRdb ran MiXCR on the immunoSEQ multiplex PCR reads and lists one entry per CDR3 protein. Of some 110,000 distinct CDR3 sequences listed, 90% to 95% are singletons. Specimen: CD4+ T cells from PBMCs. These receptors were obtained from a human donor in good health. CDR3s include the opening cysteine and the closing phenylalanine or tryptophan. Fields, in order: J gene, D gene, clone size, V gene, CDR3 DNA, CDR3 protein. D genes are given only for firm matches. Some rows mark clone size as missing; the rest say once, few, many or name a class of expanded clone.

j_call: TRBJ1-4; d_call: NA; clone_size: NA; v_call: TRBV7-9; cdr3_nt: TGTGCCAGCAGTCGTGGCAGGGGAGGCTCTGCAACTAATGAAAAACTGTTTTTT; cdr3_aa: CASSRGRGGSATNEKLFF
j_call: TRBJ2-7; d_call: TRBD1; clone_size: NA; v_call: TRBV5-1; cdr3_nt: TGCGCCAGCAGCTGGGACCTGGACAGGGGGCGCGAGCAGTACTTC; cdr3_aa: CASSWDLDRGREQYF
j_call: TRBJ1-1; d_call: NA; clone_size: NA; v_call: TRBV9; cdr3_nt: TGTGCCAGCAGCCACGGGGGCCCTAACACTGAAGCTTTCTTT; cdr3_aa: CASSHGGPNTEAFF
j_call: TRBJ2-1; d_call: NA; clone_size: NA; v_call: TRBV9; cdr3_nt: TGTGCCAGCAGCTTAGGGGGGACTCCCAATGGGCAGTTCTTC; cdr3_aa: CASSLGGTPNGQFF
j_call: TRBJ1-4; d_call: TRBD1; clone_size: NA; v_call: TRBV20-1; cdr3_nt: TGCAGTGGGACAGGGGGCCCACTTGAAAAACTGTTTTTT; cdr3_aa: CSGTGGPLEKLFF
j_call: TRBJ2-3; d_call: NA; clone_size: NA; v_call: TRBV4-3; cdr3_nt: TGCGCCAGCAGCCAAGATTACCTCACAGATACGCAGTATTTT; cdr3_aa: CASSQDYLTDTQYF
j_call: TRBJ2-1; d_call: NA; clone_size: few; v_call: TRBV3-1; cdr3_nt: TGTGCCAGCAGCCAGGGCAATGAGCAGTTCTTC; cdr3_aa: CASSQGNEQFF
j_call: TRBJ1-1; d_call: NA; clone_size: NA; v_call: TRBV2; cdr3_nt: TGTGCCAGCAAAAGAGACGGCGGAAGCACTGAAGCTTTCTTT; cdr3_aa: CASKRDGGSTEAFF
j_call: TRBJ2-5; d_call: NA; clone_size: NA; v_call: TRBV15; cdr3_nt: TGTGCCACCAGCAGGAACGTCAGGAACCAAGAGACCCAGTACTTC; cdr3_aa: CATSRNVRNQETQYF
j_call: TRBJ1-1; d_call: NA; clone_size: NA; v_call: TRBV12-3/TRBV12-4; cdr3_nt: TGTGCCAGCACCTCATGGATCCCGAGACTGTGGAACACTGAAGCTTTCTTT; cdr3_aa: CASTSWIPRLWNTEAFF
j_call: TRBJ1-1; d_call: NA; clone_size: NA; v_call: TRBV29-1; cdr3_nt: TGCAGCGTTGAAGAACAGCAGAACACTGAAGCTTTCTTT; cdr3_aa: CSVEEQQNTEAFF
j_call: TRBJ2-5; d_call: NA; clone_size: NA; v_call: TRBV30; cdr3_nt: TGTGCCTGGTCCCGGTGGAGATTCCAAGAGACCCAGTACTTC; cdr3_aa: CAWSRWRFQETQYF
j_call: TRBJ2-1; d_call: TRBD2; clone_size: NA; v_call: TRBV19; cdr3_nt: TGTGCCAGTAGTACCCTTAGCGGGAGGGGAGAGGATGAGCAGTTCTTC; cdr3_aa: CASSTLSGRGEDEQFF
j_call: TRBJ2-7; d_call: TRBD2; clone_size: NA; v_call: TRBV7-2; cdr3_nt: TGTGCCAGCAGCGTAGGGACTAGCGCGTCCTACGAGCAGTACTTC; cdr3_aa: CASSVGTSASYEQYF
j_call: TRBJ2-5; d_call: TRBD2; clone_size: NA; v_call: TRBV3-1; cdr3_nt: TGTGCCAGCAGCCCCATGGGAGGCACTAGCGGGATGGAAGAGACCCAGTACTTC; cdr3_aa: CASSPMGGTSGMEETQYF
j_call: TRBJ2-5; d_call: NA; clone_size: few; v_call: TRBV7-2; cdr3_nt: TGTGCCAGCAGCTTATTGCGGGAGACCCAGTACTTC; cdr3_aa: CASSLLRETQYF
j_call: TRBJ2-3; d_call: TRBD2; clone_size: NA; v_call: TRBV7-2; cdr3_nt: TGTGCCAGCAGCTGGGGACTACCCCCGGATACGCAGTATTTT; cdr3_aa: CASSWGLPPDTQYF
j_call: TRBJ1-2; d_call: NA; clone_size: NA; v_call: TRBV19; cdr3_nt: TGTGCCAGTAGACTCCTCAGGGGAGGCACGGGTGGCTACACCTTC; cdr3_aa: CASRLLRGGTGGYTF
j_call: TRBJ1-4; d_call: NA; clone_size: NA; v_call: TRBV10-2; cdr3_nt: TGCGCCAGCAGTGTTCAGGCAACTAATGAAAAACTGTTTTTT; cdr3_aa: CASSVQATNEKLFF
j_call: TRBJ1-5; d_call: TRBD1; clone_size: NA; v_call: TRBV12-3/TRBV12-4; cdr3_nt: TGTGCCAGCAGCTGGACAGGAGAAGGTCAGCCCCAGCATTTT; cdr3_aa: CASSWTGEGQPQHF
j_call: TRBJ1-1; d_call: TRBD1; clone_size: NA; v_call: TRBV29-1; cdr3_nt: TGCAGCTTTATGAGGGACAGTACTATGAACACTGAAGCTTTCTTT; cdr3_aa: CSFMRDSTMNTEAFF
j_call: TRBJ1-5; d_call: TRBD1; clone_size: once; v_call: TRBV18; cdr3_nt: TGTGCCAGCCAGGGACAGCTCAATCAGCCCCAGCATTTT; cdr3_aa: CASQGQLNQPQHF
j_call: TRBJ1-2; d_call: NA; clone_size: once; v_call: TRBV5-1; cdr3_nt: TGCGCCAGCAGCCCTACCTCCAGAGGCTACACCTTC; cdr3_aa: CASSPTSRGYTF
j_call: TRBJ2-7; d_call: NA; clone_size: NA; v_call: TRBV5-1; cdr3_nt: TGCGCCAGCAGCCGCGATACTAGCCGGAGCTCCTACGAGCAGTACTTC; cdr3_aa: CASSRDTSRSSYEQYF
j_call: TRBJ2-3; d_call: NA; clone_size: once; v_call: TRBV29-1; cdr3_nt: TGCAGCGTTGAAGCGCTGTGGGGGTCCGATAGCACAGATACGCAGTATTTT; cdr3_aa: CSVEALWGSDSTDTQYF
j_call: TRBJ2-3; d_call: TRBD2; clone_size: NA; v_call: TRBV5-1; cdr3_nt: TGCGCCAGCAGCTCGAGTGGGGACTATAGCACAGATACGCAGTATTTT; cdr3_aa: CASSSSGDYSTDTQYF
j_call: TRBJ2-3; d_call: TRBD1; clone_size: NA; v_call: TRBV7-2; cdr3_nt: TGTGCCAGCAGCTTAGTACAGGGGACGGGCACAGATACGCAGTATTTT; cdr3_aa: CASSLVQGTGTDTQYF
j_call: TRBJ2-3; d_call: TRBD2; clone_size: NA; v_call: TRBV4-1; cdr3_nt: TGCGCCAGCAGCCACGGAGGACTAGCGGGAAAACCGGGTAAAGATACGCAGTATTTT; cdr3_aa: CASSHGGLAGKPGKDTQYF
j_call: TRBJ2-2; d_call: NA; clone_size: NA; v_call: TRBV9; cdr3_nt: TGTGCCAGCAGCGTAGCACTTAACACCGGGGAGCTGTTTTTT; cdr3_aa: CASSVALNTGELFF
j_call: TRBJ2-4; d_call: TRBD1; clone_size: NA; v_call: TRBV7-2; cdr3_nt: TGTGCCAGCAGCTCTCCCCGGGACAGGGGTATAATTCAGTACTTC; cdr3_aa: CASSSPRDRGIIQYF
j_call: TRBJ2-1; d_call: NA; clone_size: NA; v_call: TRBV6-2/TRBV6-3; cdr3_nt: TGTGCCAGCAATCCCAGGTCCGATGAGCAGTTCTTC; cdr3_aa: CASNPRSDEQFF
j_call: TRBJ2-5; d_call: TRBD2; clone_size: NA; v_call: TRBV20-1; cdr3_nt: TGCAGTGCTAGATTATTTTTAGCGGGAGCTAAGAAGACCCAGTACTTC; cdr3_aa: CSARLFLAGAKKTQYF
j_call: TRBJ1-1; d_call: NA; clone_size: NA; v_call: TRBV19; cdr3_nt: TGTGCCAGTAGTATAAAGGGGAGATTGAACACTGAAGCTTTCTTT; cdr3_aa: CASSIKGRLNTEAFF
j_call: TRBJ1-4; d_call: TRBD1; clone_size: NA; v_call: TRBV15; cdr3_nt: TGTGCCACCAGCAGATCAGGGGGTCCTAATGAAAAACTGTTTTTT; cdr3_aa: CATSRSGGPNEKLFF
j_call: TRBJ1-2; d_call: NA; clone_size: NA; v_call: TRBV12-2; cdr3_nt: TGTGCAAGTCGTCTAACCGGGGCCGCCTATGGCTACACCTTC; cdr3_aa: CASRLTGAAYGYTF